This entry features one T cell receptor beta chain sequence. The CDR3 runs to 14 residues. The V gene's germline CDR1 is MDHEN and CDR2 SYDVKM. V was cut by 6 bases and J by 3 bases, with 14 bases left in between. Original methodology: By means of reference gene primer amplification, nucleated cell counts were estimated. Assay: immunoSEQ multiplex PCR; the TCRdb copy retains only in-frame clones and omits some. That table gives V, J and clone size, and the DNA gave D and trimming. The profile shows 250,000 to 400,000 clones, almost 90% of them singletons. These data come from a study of blood T cell repertoires in COVID-19. Across the whole study: Nucleic acid was either cDNA or gDNA, and it came from T cells, B-cell-depleted T cells, or PBMCs.

This receptor was identified in a woman in her 30s with COVID-19, enrolled during active disease. The chain couples TRBV28 to TRBJ1-1; maybe TRBD1 (5 bases). The sample taken for sequencing was peripheral blood. CDR3 sequence reads: CASRSPGGHTEAFF. CDR3 in DNA: TGTGCCAGCAGATCCCCCGGGGGTCACACTGAAGCTTTCTTT.